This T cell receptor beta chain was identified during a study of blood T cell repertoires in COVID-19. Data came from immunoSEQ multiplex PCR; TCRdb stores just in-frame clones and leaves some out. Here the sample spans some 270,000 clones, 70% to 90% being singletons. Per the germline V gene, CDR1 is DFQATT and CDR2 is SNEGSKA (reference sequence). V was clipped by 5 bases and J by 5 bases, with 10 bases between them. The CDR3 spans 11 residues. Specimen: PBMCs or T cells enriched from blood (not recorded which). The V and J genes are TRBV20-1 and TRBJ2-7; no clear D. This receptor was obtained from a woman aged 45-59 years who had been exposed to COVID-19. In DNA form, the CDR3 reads TGCAGTGCTGCGTCCAAGCACGAGCAGTACTTC. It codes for CSAASKHEQYF.